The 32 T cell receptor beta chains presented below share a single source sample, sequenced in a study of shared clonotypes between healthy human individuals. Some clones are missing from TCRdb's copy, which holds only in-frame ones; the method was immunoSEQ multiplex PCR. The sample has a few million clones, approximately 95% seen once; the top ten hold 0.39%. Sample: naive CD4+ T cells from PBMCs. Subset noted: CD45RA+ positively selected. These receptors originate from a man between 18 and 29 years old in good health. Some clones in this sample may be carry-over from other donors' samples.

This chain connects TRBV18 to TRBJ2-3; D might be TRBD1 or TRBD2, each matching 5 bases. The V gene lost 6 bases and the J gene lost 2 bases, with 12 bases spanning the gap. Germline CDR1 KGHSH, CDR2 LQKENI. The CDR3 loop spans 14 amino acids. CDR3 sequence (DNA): TGTGCCAGCTCCAATGGGGGTGACACAGATACGCAGTATTTT. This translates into CASSNGGDTDTQYF.

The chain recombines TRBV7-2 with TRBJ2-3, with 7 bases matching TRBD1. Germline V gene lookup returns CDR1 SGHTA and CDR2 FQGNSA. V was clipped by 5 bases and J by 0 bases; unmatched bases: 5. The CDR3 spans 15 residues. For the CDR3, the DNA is TGTGCCAGCAGCGAAACAGGGGTCAGCACAGATACGCAGTATTTT. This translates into CASSETGVSTDTQYF.

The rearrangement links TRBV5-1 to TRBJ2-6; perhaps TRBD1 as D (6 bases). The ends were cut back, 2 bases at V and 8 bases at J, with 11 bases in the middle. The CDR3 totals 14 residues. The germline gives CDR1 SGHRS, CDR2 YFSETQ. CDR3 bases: TGCGCCAGCAGCTTTACAGGGAGCACCAACGTCCTGACTTTC. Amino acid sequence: CASSFTGSTNVLTF.

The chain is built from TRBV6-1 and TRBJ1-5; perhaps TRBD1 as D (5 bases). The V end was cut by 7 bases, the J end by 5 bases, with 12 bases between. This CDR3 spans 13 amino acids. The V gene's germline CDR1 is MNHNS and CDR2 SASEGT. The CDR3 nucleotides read TGTGCCAGCAAGGAGGGGAGGGATCAGCCCCAGCATTTT. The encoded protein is CASKEGRDQPQHF.

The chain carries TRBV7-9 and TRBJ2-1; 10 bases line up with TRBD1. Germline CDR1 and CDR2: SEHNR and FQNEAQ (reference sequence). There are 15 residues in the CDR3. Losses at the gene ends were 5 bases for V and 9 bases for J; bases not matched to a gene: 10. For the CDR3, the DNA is TGTGCCAGCAGCCCGGACAGGGGGTCTCGGGGTGAGCAGTTCTTC. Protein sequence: CASSPDRGSRGEQFF.

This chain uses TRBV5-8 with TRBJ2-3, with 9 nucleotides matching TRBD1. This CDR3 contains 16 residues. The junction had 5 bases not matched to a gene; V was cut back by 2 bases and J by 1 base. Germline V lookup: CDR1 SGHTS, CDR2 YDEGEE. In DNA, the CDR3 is TGTGCCAGCAGCTTTCAACAGGGGGCCGGCACAGATACGCAGTATTTT. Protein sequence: CASSFQQGAGTDTQYF. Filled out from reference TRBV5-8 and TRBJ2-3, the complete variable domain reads EAGVTQSPTHLIKTRGQQATLRCSPISGHTSVYWYQQALGLGLQFLLWYDEGEERNRGNFPPRFSGRQFPNYSSELNVNALELEDSALYLCASSFQQGAGTDTQYFGPGTRLTVL.

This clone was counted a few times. This CDR3 is CASSFSQGGQPQHF. In DNA, the CDR3 is TGTGCCAGCAGTTTCTCACAGGGTGGTCAGCCCCAGCATTTT. This chain uses TRBV2 with TRBJ1-5, with D perhaps TRBD1 (6 bases). Trimming shortened V by 5 bases and J by 6 bases, and 14 bases separated the two germline ends. The CDR3 extends over 14 amino acids. CDR1 is SNHLY, CDR2 FYNNEI, per germline.

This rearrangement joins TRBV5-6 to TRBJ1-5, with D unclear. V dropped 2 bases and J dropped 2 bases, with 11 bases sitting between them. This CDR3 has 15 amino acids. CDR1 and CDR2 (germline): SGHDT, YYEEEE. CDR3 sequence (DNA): TGTGCCAGCAGCTTCGGTCCCTTGGGCAATCAGCCCCAGCATTTT. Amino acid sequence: CASSFGPLGNQPQHF.

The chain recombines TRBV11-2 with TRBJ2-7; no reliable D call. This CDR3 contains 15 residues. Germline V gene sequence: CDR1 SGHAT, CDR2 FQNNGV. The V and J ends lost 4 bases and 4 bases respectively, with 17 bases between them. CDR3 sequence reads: CASSSPGRYLYEQYF. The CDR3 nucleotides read TGTGCCAGCAGCTCCCCTGGGCGGTACCTATACGAGCAGTACTTC.

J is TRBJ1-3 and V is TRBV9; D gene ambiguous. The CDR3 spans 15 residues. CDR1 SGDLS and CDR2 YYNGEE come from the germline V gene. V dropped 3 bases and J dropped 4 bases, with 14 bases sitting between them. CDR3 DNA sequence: TGTGCCAGCAGCGGAACAGTTAGAGGCGGAAACACCATATATTTT. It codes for CASSGTVRGGNTIYF.

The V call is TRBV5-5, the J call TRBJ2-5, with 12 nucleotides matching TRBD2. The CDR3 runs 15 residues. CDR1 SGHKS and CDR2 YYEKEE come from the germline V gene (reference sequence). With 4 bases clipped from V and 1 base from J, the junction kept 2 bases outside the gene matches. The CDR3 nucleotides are TGTGCCAGCAGCGGGGGACTAGCGGGCCAAGAGACCCAGTACTTC. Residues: CASSGGLAGQETQYF. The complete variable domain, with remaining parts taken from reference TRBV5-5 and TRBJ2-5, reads DAGVTQSPTHLIKTRGQQVTLRCSPISGHKSVSWYQQVLGQGPQFIFQYYEKEERGRGNFPDRFSARQFPNYSSELNVNALLLGDSALYLCASSGGLAGQETQYFGPGTRLLVL.

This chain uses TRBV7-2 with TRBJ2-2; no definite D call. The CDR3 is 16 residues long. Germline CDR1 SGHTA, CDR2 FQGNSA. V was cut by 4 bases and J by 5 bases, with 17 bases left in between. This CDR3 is CASSSPPGLRTGELFF. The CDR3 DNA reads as TGTGCCAGCAGCTCGCCCCCGGGCCTTAGGACCGGGGAGCTGTTTTTT.

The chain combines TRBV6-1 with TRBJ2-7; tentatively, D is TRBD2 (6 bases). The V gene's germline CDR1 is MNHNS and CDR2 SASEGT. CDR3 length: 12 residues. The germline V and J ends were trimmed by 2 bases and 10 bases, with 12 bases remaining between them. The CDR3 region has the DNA TGTGCCAGCAGTGAACGGCGGGGCCTACAGTACTTC. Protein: CASSERRGLQYF.

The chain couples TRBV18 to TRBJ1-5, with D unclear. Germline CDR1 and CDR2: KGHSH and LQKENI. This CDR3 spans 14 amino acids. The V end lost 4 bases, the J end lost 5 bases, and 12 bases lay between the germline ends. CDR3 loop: CASSRLGGDQPQHF. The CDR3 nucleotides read TGTGCCAGCTCACGTCTTGGAGGAGATCAGCCCCAGCATTTT.

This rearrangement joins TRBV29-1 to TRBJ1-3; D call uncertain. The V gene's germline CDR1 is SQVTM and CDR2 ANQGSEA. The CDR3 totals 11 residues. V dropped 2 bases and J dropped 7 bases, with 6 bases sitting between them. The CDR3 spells CSVELVNTIYF. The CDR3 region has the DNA TGCAGCGTTGAATTGGTCAACACCATATATTTT.

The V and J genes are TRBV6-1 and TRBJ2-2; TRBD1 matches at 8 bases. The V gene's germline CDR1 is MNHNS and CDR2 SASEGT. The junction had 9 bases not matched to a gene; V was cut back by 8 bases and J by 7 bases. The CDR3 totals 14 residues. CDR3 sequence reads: CASGRDRRDGELFF. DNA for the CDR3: TGTGCCAGCGGGCGGGACAGGCGGGACGGGGAGCTGTTTTTT.

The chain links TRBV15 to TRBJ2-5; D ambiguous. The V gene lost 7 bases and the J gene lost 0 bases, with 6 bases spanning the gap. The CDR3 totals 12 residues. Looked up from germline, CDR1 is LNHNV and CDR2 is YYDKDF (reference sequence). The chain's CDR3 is CATKGNQETQYF. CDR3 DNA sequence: TGTGCCACCAAGGGCAACCAAGAGACCCAGTACTTC.

In nucleotides, the CDR3 is TGCGCCAGCAGCTTCGATAAAAATCAGCCCCAGCATTTT. Its translation is CASSFDKNQPQHF. The gene calls are TRBV5-1 and TRBJ1-5; D not certain. The CDR3 sequence is 13 residues long. Looked up from germline, CDR1 is SGHRS and CDR2 is YFSETQ. V was shortened by 2 bases and J by 4 bases, with 7 bases between the two germline ends.

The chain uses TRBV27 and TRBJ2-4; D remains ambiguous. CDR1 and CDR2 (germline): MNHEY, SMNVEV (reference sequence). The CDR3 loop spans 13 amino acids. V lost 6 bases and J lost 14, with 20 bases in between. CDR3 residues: CASRLMPGSPEYF. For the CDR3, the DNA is TGTGCCAGCAGACTCATGCCCGGGTCCCCGGAGTACTTC.

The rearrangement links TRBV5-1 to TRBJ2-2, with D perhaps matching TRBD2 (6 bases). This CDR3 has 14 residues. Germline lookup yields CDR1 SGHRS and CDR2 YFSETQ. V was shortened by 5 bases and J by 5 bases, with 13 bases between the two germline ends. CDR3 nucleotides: TGCGCCAGCAGGGTCGGGAGTAATACCGGGGAGCTGTTTTTT. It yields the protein CASRVGSNTGELFF.

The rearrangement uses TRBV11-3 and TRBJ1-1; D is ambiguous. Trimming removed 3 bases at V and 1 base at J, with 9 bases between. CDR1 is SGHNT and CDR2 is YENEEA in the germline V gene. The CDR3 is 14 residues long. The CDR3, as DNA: TGTGCCAGCAGCTTCGCGGGCGGGAACACTGAAGCTTTCTTT. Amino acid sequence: CASSFAGGNTEAFF.

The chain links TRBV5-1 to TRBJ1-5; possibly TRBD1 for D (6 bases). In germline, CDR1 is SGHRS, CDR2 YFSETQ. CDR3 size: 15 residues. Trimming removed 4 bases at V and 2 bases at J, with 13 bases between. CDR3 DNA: TGCGCCAGCAGCCGGTCGGGGGCGGGCAATCAGCCCCAGCATTTT. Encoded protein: CASSRSGAGNQPQHF.

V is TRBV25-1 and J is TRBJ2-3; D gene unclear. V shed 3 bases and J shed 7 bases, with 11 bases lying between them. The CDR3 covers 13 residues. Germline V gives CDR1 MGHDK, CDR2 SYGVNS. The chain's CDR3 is CASSDLPPHTQYF. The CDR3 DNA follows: TGTGCCAGCAGTGATCTCCCACCTCATACGCAGTATTTT.

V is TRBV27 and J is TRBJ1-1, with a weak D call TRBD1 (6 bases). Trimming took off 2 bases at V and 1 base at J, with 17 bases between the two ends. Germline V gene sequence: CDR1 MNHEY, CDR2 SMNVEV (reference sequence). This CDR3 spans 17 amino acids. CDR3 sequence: CASSLSTTRGGNTEAFF. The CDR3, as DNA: TGTGCCAGCAGTTTAAGTACCACCAGGGGTGGGAACACTGAAGCTTTCTTT.

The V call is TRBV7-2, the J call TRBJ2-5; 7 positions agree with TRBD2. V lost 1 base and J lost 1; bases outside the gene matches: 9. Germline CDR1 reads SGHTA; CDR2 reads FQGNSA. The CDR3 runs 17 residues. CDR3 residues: CASSLGWRGGTQETQYF. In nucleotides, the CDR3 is TGTGCCAGCAGCTTAGGCTGGCGCGGGGGAACCCAAGAGACCCAGTACTTC.

CDR3 in amino acids: CASSPTSGSTYNEQFF. Written as DNA, the CDR3 is TGTGCCAGCAGCCCAACTAGCGGATCAACCTACAATGAGCAGTTCTTC. The genes are TRBV7-9 and TRBJ2-1; 8 bases match TRBD2. The CDR3 sequence is 16 residues long. Per germline, CDR1 SEHNR and CDR2 FQNEAQ (reference sequence). Unmatched junction bases numbered 8, after V lost 5 bases and J lost 2 bases.

For the CDR3, the DNA is TGTGCCAGCTCACCGACTCCCGGGACGGACAAATCGCCCCAGCATTTT. Translated: CASSPTPGTDKSPQHF. The chain joins TRBV18 to TRBJ1-5; tentative D call: TRBD1 (5 bases). V was clipped by 3 bases and J by 9 bases, with 21 bases between them. The CDR3 is made up of 16 amino acids. Per the germline V gene, CDR1 is KGHSH and CDR2 is LQKENI.

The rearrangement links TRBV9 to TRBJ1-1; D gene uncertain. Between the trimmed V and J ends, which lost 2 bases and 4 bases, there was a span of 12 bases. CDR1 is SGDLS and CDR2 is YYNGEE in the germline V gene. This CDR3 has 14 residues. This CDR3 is CASSVTDTGTEAFF. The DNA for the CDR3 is TGTGCCAGCAGCGTGACGGATACTGGCACTGAAGCTTTCTTT.

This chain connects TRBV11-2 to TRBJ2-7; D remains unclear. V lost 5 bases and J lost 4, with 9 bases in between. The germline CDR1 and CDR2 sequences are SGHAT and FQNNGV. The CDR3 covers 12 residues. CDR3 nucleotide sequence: TGTGCCAGCAGCAAGAACAGATACGAGCAGTACTTC. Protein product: CASSKNRYEQYF. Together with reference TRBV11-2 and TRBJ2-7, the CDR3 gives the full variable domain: EAGVAQSPRYKIIEKRQSVAFWCNPISGHATLYWYQQILGQGPKLLIQFQNNGVVDDSQLPKDRFSAERLKGVDSTLKIQPAKLEDSAVYLCASSKNRYEQYFGPGTRLTVT.

The CDR3 nucleotides read TGTGCCAACGGGGACCCCGGGCGCTCCGGCAATGAGCAGTTCTTC. Protein sequence: CANGDPGRSGNEQFF. The genes are TRBV6-1 and TRBJ2-1; D is perhaps TRBD1 or TRBD2 (5 bases each). This CDR3 contains 15 residues. V lost 10 bases and J 6 bases, leaving 22 bases between the germline ends. The V gene's germline CDR1 is MNHNS and CDR2 SASEGT.

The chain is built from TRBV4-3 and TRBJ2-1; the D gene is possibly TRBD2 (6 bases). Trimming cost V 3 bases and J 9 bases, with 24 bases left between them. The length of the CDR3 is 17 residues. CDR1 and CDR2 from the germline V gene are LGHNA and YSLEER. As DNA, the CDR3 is TGCGCCAGCAGCCAGCTATCTATCCGTCTAGCGCCCAGTGAGCAGTTCTTC. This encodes CASSQLSIRLAPSEQFF.

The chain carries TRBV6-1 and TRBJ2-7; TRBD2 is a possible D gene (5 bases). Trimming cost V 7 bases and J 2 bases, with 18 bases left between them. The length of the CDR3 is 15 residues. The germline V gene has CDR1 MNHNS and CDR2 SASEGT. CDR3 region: CASTRISGPTYEQYF. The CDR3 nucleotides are TGTGCCAGCACCCGGATAAGCGGACCCACCTACGAGCAGTACTTC.